The clone carrying this T cell receptor beta chain was counted once. This sample is part of a study of CDR3 diversity in severe acne. TCRdb reanalysed the PCR reads using MiXCR and keeps one entry per CDR3 protein. The profile shows 79,000 or so distinct CDR3 sequences, 45% to 55% of them singletons. CDR3 length equals 15 residues. After removal of 3 bases from V and 4 bases from J, the junction contained 8 bases not matched to a gene. Germline V gene sequence: CDR1 SGDLS, CDR2 YYNGEE. The chain uses TRBV9 and TRBJ1-2; 8 bases agree with TRBD1. Sequenced input: blood. This TCR derives from a male donor with severe acne vulgaris. CDR3 sequence (DNA): TGTGCCAGCAGCGGCGGGGGACAGGAGGTCTATGGCTACACCTTC. Protein: CASSGGGQEVYGYTF.